This T cell receptor (beta chain) comes out of a study of CD8+ T cells in alopecia areata (dated by TCRdb to the late 2010s). Context from the whole study: Treated patients were enrolled in an open-label pilot trial of oral tofacitinib, 5 to 10 mg twice daily, for moderate-to-severe alopecia areata. Clonality in the scalp was compared among normal scalp (n=4), patchy alopecia areata scalp (n=8), and alopecia totalis/universalis scalp (n=8). Biopsies were taken from tofacitinib-treated patients at baseline and at 4 and 24 weeks of treatment, and a later scalp biopsy was taken in several of the tofacitinib-treated patients. The study used high-throughput TCRbeta sequencing to examine T cell clonal expansion in alopecia areata, in both the C3H/HeJ mouse model and human patients. TCRbeta CDR3 regions were amplified by immunoSEQ multiplex PCR using 35 Vbeta forward and 13 Jbeta reverse primers. RNA was extracted with the PAXgene miRNA kit for fixed scalp, the miRNeasy kit for PBMCs, and the RNeasy kit for mouse skin. For the treated patients, the SALT score, which quantifies what percentage of scalp surface area is affected, served as the measure of disease severity. Scalp tissue and sorted CD4+ and CD8+ peripheral blood T cells from patchy and totalis/universalis alopecia areata patients and from healthy controls were covered by human TCRbeta sequencing. Patients received tofacitinib for 6 to 18 months and were then followed off drug for 6 months to check for delayed response and recurrence. Results and caveats for the whole study, not just this receptor: Scalp clonality and the number of expanded CD8+ clones among the top 100 scalp clones were significantly decreased by tofacitinib. The treated cohort was small, with a single nonresponder, so links between baseline CD8+ expansion and response need larger studies. Shared TCR sequences between patients were less evident than in mice, which may be partly attributable to HLA diversity in the patient population. Lesional scalp, especially in alopecia totalis/universalis, showed higher clonality and more expanded CD8+ clones than normal scalp, suggesting antigenic drive. Resident alphabeta T cells in normal human skin are also sequenced, complicating scalp TCR repertoire analysis, unlike mouse skin dominated by gammadelta T cells. During tofacitinib treatment, many expanded lesional clones stuck around in both scalp and blood, and this persistence may partly explain why relapse happens after treatment is stopped.

The sample's time point label is to be understood as: about 4 weeks on oral tofacitinib. The treatment or condition label, read with the paper, signifies: oral pan-JAK inhibitor, 5-10 mg twice daily. Peripheral blood and lesional scalp punch biopsies were obtained from patients with alopecia areata. PBMCs were separated by density centrifugation and stained for CD3, CD4 and CD8, after which CD4+ and CD8+ T cells were sorted on a FACSAria. V drops 1 base and J drops 3 bases, leaving 6 bases in between. Looking up the germline V gene yields CDR1 LGHNA and CDR2 YSLEER. Taken from cysteine to phenylalanine, the CDR3 has 13 residues. Only the CDR3 DNA is retained, 39 bases long and in frame from the first base. This clone appeared a single time. It lacks a known antigen. No clone much larger than this one lies a single base away; base qualities are absent. The library was obtained by the immunoSEQ multiplex PCR assay. RNA was extracted from all samples and reverse transcribed into cDNA, which served as template for TCR sequencing. First-strand cDNA was synthesized with SuperScript III using a 2:1 mix of oligo-dT and random hexamers. Amplification bias was assessed with a synthetic immune receptor repertoire, and residual bias was removed computationally. The paper's processing steps were these. Raw reads were preprocessed to remove errors, and CDR3 was defined by IMGT conventions from the conserved cysteine to phenylalanine. Clonality was computed by normalizing Shannon entropy by log2 of the number of productive unique TCRs and subtracting the result from 1. Scalp TCRbeta sequences were cross-referenced with sorted blood CD4 and CD8 repertoires so that the CD4 or CD8 identity of scalp clones could be inferred. The clones in this table, taken by TCRdb from immuneACCESS, are in-frame only. Not every clone is retained; where verified, under half of the shortfall comes from an unresolved V gene, and the cause of the rest is unknown. Clonal size and the V and J genes are those of that table, whereas D and trimming came from the DNA. The sample records about 140,000 clones, about four fifths of which are singletons. Roughly 25% of the sample belongs to the ten largest clones.

This TCR was sampled from a human donor with alopecia areata. Specimen: CD8+ T cells sorted from blood, collected at week 4, from a patient treated with tofacitinib. This receptor chain uses TRBV4-3 and TRBJ1-1; there is no confident call for the D gene. The CDR3 here reads CASSQGADTEAFF. In nucleotides, the sequence is TGCGCCAGCAGCCAAGGAGCAGACACTGAAGCTTTCTTT.